This is a list of T cell receptor beta chains from one sample in a study of blood T cell repertoires in COVID-19. Clones were sequenced by immunoSEQ multiplex PCR, and TCRdb holds only the in-frame ones, with some missing. The sample yields 270,000 or so clones, 90% seen once. The sequenced sample was PBMCs or T cells enriched from blood (not recorded which). The receptors originated from a woman between 25 and 40 years old with acute COVID-19. Both conserved end residues are part of each CDR3. Each record gives: D gene, clone size, J gene, V gene, CDR3 DNA, CDR3 protein. The D gene is left open where the match is weak. The listing skips clone size in some rows; elsewhere it reads once, few, many or a size class.

D gene: .
clone size: .
J gene: TRBJ1-4
V gene: TRBV27
CDR3 DNA: TGTGCCAGCAGTTCAGCGGGGGGGAATGAGGAAAAACTGTTTTTT
CDR3 protein: CASSSAGGNEEKLFF

D gene: .
clone size: .
J gene: TRBJ2-6
V gene: TRBV7-9
CDR3 DNA: TGTGCCACAGCAGCCGCTGAGGGGGTGGGTGGGGCCAACGTCCTGACTTTC
CDR3 protein: CATAAAEGVGGANVLTF

D gene: TRBD1
clone size: .
J gene: TRBJ1-4
V gene: TRBV28
CDR3 DNA: TGTGCCAGCAGCCGTAGACAGGGCCTAACTAATGAAAAACTGTTTTTT
CDR3 protein: CASSRRQGLTNEKLFF

D gene: .
clone size: .
J gene: TRBJ2-7
V gene: TRBV5-4
CDR3 DNA: TGTGCCAGCAGCCCGGGGGCCTACGAGCAGTACTTC
CDR3 protein: CASSPGAYEQYF

D gene: TRBD1
clone size: .
J gene: TRBJ2-2
V gene: TRBV5-1
CDR3 DNA: TGCGCCAGCAGGGGACAGGGGGCCGGGGAGCTGTTTTTT
CDR3 protein: CASRGQGAGELFF

D gene: TRBD1
clone size: .
J gene: TRBJ2-1
V gene: TRBV19
CDR3 DNA: TGTGCCAGTAGTACCACTCCTGCCGGGACAGGAGCCTACAATGAGCAGTTCTTC
CDR3 protein: CASSTTPAGTGAYNEQFF

D gene: .
clone size: .
J gene: TRBJ1-1
V gene: TRBV4-1
CDR3 DNA: TGCGCCAGCAGCCAAGCAGACGACATAAAATGGGAGGCTTTCTTT
CDR3 protein: CASSQADDIKWEAFF

D gene: TRBD1
clone size: .
J gene: TRBJ1-2
V gene: TRBV28
CDR3 DNA: TGTGCCAGCAGTTTAAAGGGACAGGGTAACTATGGCTACACCTTC
CDR3 protein: CASSLKGQGNYGYTF

D gene: .
clone size: .
J gene: TRBJ1-5
V gene: TRBV5-1
CDR3 DNA: TGCGCCAGCAGCTTCGACAGTTATCAGCCCCAGCATTTT
CDR3 protein: CASSFDSYQPQHF

D gene: .
clone size: .
J gene: TRBJ1-1
V gene: TRBV15
CDR3 DNA: TGTGCCACCAGCCCCAAGAGGGACACTGAAGCTTTCTTT
CDR3 protein: CATSPKRDTEAFF

D gene: TRBD2
clone size: .
J gene: TRBJ2-1
V gene: TRBV11-3
CDR3 DNA: TGTGCCAGCAGCTTCGGGGGACTAGCGGGAGGGCCCTCTGATGAGCAGTTCTTC
CDR3 protein: CASSFGGLAGGPSDEQFF

D gene: .
clone size: .
J gene: TRBJ2-3
V gene: TRBV7-9
CDR3 DNA: TGTGCCAGCAGCCTCCAGGGGTGGGGAGATACGCAGTATTTT
CDR3 protein: CASSLQGWGDTQYF

D gene: .
clone size: .
J gene: TRBJ1-2
V gene: TRBV6-5
CDR3 DNA: TGTGCCAGCTCAGATAACTATGGCTACACCTTC
CDR3 protein: CASSDNYGYTF

D gene: TRBD1
clone size: once
J gene: TRBJ2-1
V gene: TRBV27
CDR3 DNA: TGTGCCAGCTGGACAGGGTCCTACAATGAGCAGTTCTTC
CDR3 protein: CASWTGSYNEQFF

D gene: .
clone size: .
J gene: TRBJ1-2
V gene: TRBV4-1
CDR3 DNA: TGCGCCAGCAGCTTCGTGTCCGGGAAGGTTGGCTACACCTTC
CDR3 protein: CASSFVSGKVGYTF

D gene: .
clone size: .
J gene: TRBJ2-1
V gene: TRBV28
CDR3 DNA: TGTGCCAGCAGTTTGGGGCAGGTGTTCTTC
CDR3 protein: CASSLGQVFF

D gene: TRBD1
clone size: .
J gene: TRBJ2-7
V gene: TRBV7-9
CDR3 DNA: TGTGCCAGCAGCTTACAAGGACAGGGGGCGTCTGTGCAGTACTTC
CDR3 protein: CASSLQGQGASVQYF

D gene: TRBD1
clone size: .
J gene: TRBJ1-1
V gene: TRBV27
CDR3 DNA: TGTGCCAGCTTCCAGGGGGCAATGAACACTGAAGCTTTCTTT
CDR3 protein: CASFQGAMNTEAFF

D gene: TRBD2
clone size: .
J gene: TRBJ2-1
V gene: TRBV7-2
CDR3 DNA: TGTGCCAGCAGCTTATTGGGACTAGCGGGAGCCCAGGGTGAGCAGTTCTTC
CDR3 protein: CASSLLGLAGAQGEQFF

D gene: TRBD2
clone size: .
J gene: TRBJ2-1
V gene: TRBV24-1
CDR3 DNA: TGTGCCACCAGTGATTTCGGACTAGCGCCTCAGGGTGAGCAGTTCTTC
CDR3 protein: CATSDFGLAPQGEQFF

D gene: .
clone size: .
J gene: TRBJ2-7
V gene: TRBV19
CDR3 DNA: TGTGCCAGTAGATTCGCGGACTACCTCTCCTACGAGCAGTACTTC
CDR3 protein: CASRFADYLSYEQYF

D gene: .
clone size: .
J gene: TRBJ1-5
V gene: TRBV28
CDR3 DNA: TGTGCCACCAGGACAGCTTCATATCAGCCCCAGCATTTT
CDR3 protein: CATRTASYQPQHF

D gene: TRBD2
clone size: .
J gene: TRBJ2-3
V gene: TRBV24-1
CDR3 DNA: TGTGCCACCAGTGATCCCGGGACTAGGATCGAGGATACGCAGTATTTT
CDR3 protein: CATSDPGTRIEDTQYF

D gene: TRBD2
clone size: .
J gene: TRBJ2-7
V gene: TRBV30
CDR3 DNA: TGTGCCTGGAGTCCCCCATGGGCGGGAGGTAGCTACGAGCAGTACTTC
CDR3 protein: CAWSPPWAGGSYEQYF

D gene: TRBD1
clone size: .
J gene: TRBJ1-2
V gene: TRBV3-1/TRBV3-2
CDR3 DNA: TGTGCCAGCAGCACTGGGACAGGGTCGTACGGCTACACCTTC
CDR3 protein: CASSTGTGSYGYTF

D gene: .
clone size: .
J gene: TRBJ1-2
V gene: TRBV3-1/TRBV3-2
CDR3 DNA: TGTGCCAGCAGCCAACCCGACAGCGCCCGTGGCTACACCTTC
CDR3 protein: CASSQPDSARGYTF

D gene: .
clone size: .
J gene: TRBJ2-2
V gene: TRBV2
CDR3 DNA: TGTGCCAGCAGTGTTGGAGGGATTGGCGGGGAGCTGTTTTTT
CDR3 protein: CASSVGGIGGELFF

D gene: TRBD2
clone size: few
J gene: TRBJ2-7
V gene: TRBV28
CDR3 DNA: TGTGCCAGCAGCGTTAGCGGGACCCTAATCGACGAGCAGTACTTC
CDR3 protein: CASSVSGTLIDEQYF

D gene: .
clone size: .
J gene: TRBJ2-1
V gene: TRBV3-1/TRBV3-2
CDR3 DNA: TGTGCCAGCAGCCCGAAACTAGCTATCGCGCAGTTCTTC
CDR3 protein: CASSPKLAIAQFF

D gene: TRBD2
clone size: .
J gene: TRBJ2-7
V gene: TRBV29-1
CDR3 DNA: TGCAGCGTAGGCCCTAGCGGACGCTCCTACGAGCAGTACTTC
CDR3 protein: CSVGPSGRSYEQYF

D gene: TRBD1
clone size: once
J gene: TRBJ2-7
V gene: TRBV11-1
CDR3 DNA: TGTGCCAGCAGCTTAGACGCAGGGGGCTACGAGCAGTACTTC
CDR3 protein: CASSLDAGGYEQYF

D gene: TRBD1
clone size: .
J gene: TRBJ2-2
V gene: TRBV28
CDR3 DNA: TGTGCCAGCAGTACAACAGGGGTAAACACCGGGGAGCTGTTTTTT
CDR3 protein: CASSTTGVNTGELFF

D gene: TRBD1
clone size: .
J gene: TRBJ2-7
V gene: TRBV6-5
CDR3 DNA: TGTGCCAGCAGTTCCCCCGGGACAGGGGGCGGTGAGCAGTACTTC
CDR3 protein: CASSSPGTGGGEQYF

D gene: .
clone size: .
J gene: TRBJ2-1
V gene: TRBV11-2
CDR3 DNA: TGTGCCAGCAGCTTAGCCTATGCCGATGAGCAGTTCTTC
CDR3 protein: CASSLAYADEQFF

D gene: .
clone size: .
J gene: TRBJ2-1
V gene: TRBV10-3
CDR3 DNA: TGTGCCATCAGTGCCGGCGGAGGATATTCCTACAATGAGCAGTTCTTC
CDR3 protein: CAISAGGGYSYNEQFF

D gene: TRBD2
clone size: .
J gene: TRBJ2-7
V gene: TRBV18
CDR3 DNA: TGTGCCAGCTCACCAACGGGGGGCTCCTACGAGCAGTACTTC
CDR3 protein: CASSPTGGSYEQYF

D gene: TRBD2
clone size: .
J gene: TRBJ2-3
V gene: TRBV24-1
CDR3 DNA: TGTGCCACCAGTGAAGTCCTAGCGGGAGTCGGTAATACGCAGTATTTT
CDR3 protein: CATSEVLAGVGNTQYF

D gene: .
clone size: .
J gene: TRBJ2-1
V gene: TRBV6-5
CDR3 DNA: TGTGCCAGCAGTTCAACATTAGGACTAAACAATGAGCAGTTCTTC
CDR3 protein: CASSSTLGLNNEQFF

D gene: TRBD1
clone size: .
J gene: TRBJ2-7
V gene: TRBV18
CDR3 DNA: TGTGCCAGCTCACCAGACAGGGCCTACGAGCAGTACTTC
CDR3 protein: CASSPDRAYEQYF

D gene: .
clone size: .
J gene: TRBJ2-1
V gene: TRBV27
CDR3 DNA: TGTGCCAGCAGTTCCCGACTCCGTGATGAGCAGTTCTTC
CDR3 protein: CASSSRLRDEQFF

D gene: .
clone size: .
J gene: TRBJ1-1
V gene: TRBV14
CDR3 DNA: TGTGCCAGCAGCCAAATAACGGGGGGCACTGAAGCTTTCTTT
CDR3 protein: CASSQITGGTEAFF

D gene: TRBD2
clone size: .
J gene: TRBJ2-7
V gene: TRBV20-1
CDR3 DNA: TGCAGTGCTAGTTCCGTACAGCGGGATGCCTACGAGCAGTACTTC
CDR3 protein: CSASSVQRDAYEQYF

D gene: TRBD1
clone size: .
J gene: TRBJ2-7
V gene: TRBV28
CDR3 DNA: TGTGCCAGCAGTACGTCTTGGGACAGGGCTTCCTACGAGCAGTACTTC
CDR3 protein: CASSTSWDRASYEQYF

D gene: .
clone size: .
J gene: TRBJ2-7
V gene: TRBV7-8
CDR3 DNA: TGTGCCAGCAGCGGTGATGAAGGGGATAAGTACGAGCAGTACTTC
CDR3 protein: CASSGDEGDKYEQYF

D gene: .
clone size: .
J gene: TRBJ2-1
V gene: TRBV19
CDR3 DNA: TGTGCCAGTAGCGAGACTAGTTCCCCTATCAATGAGCAGTTCTTC
CDR3 protein: CASSETSSPINEQFF

D gene: .
clone size: .
J gene: TRBJ2-2
V gene: TRBV7-6
CDR3 DNA: TGTGCCAGCAGCCTTTCCCTAGGGAGTACCGGGGAGCTGTTTTTT
CDR3 protein: CASSLSLGSTGELFF

D gene: TRBD1
clone size: .
J gene: TRBJ1-3
V gene: TRBV28
CDR3 DNA: TGTGCCAGCAGTGGAGGAGACAGGGGAGGAAACACCATATATTTT
CDR3 protein: CASSGGDRGGNTIYF

D gene: TRBD1
clone size: once
J gene: TRBJ2-1
V gene: TRBV4-1
CDR3 DNA: TGCGCCAGCAGCCAAGGCAGGTTCGGGACAGCTTTGAATGAGCAGTTCTTC
CDR3 protein: CASSQGRFGTALNEQFF

D gene: .
clone size: .
J gene: TRBJ2-1
V gene: TRBV6-5
CDR3 DNA: TGTGCCAGCGGGTCTCGGAGGGACTACAATGAGCAGTTCTTC
CDR3 protein: CASGSRRDYNEQFF

D gene: TRBD1
clone size: .
J gene: TRBJ1-3
V gene: TRBV24-1
CDR3 DNA: TGTGCCACCAGTGACTCCGGGACAGGGGCGACGAGCTCTGGAAACACCATATATTTT
CDR3 protein: CATSDSGTGATSSGNTIYF

D gene: .
clone size: .
J gene: TRBJ2-3
V gene: TRBV7-2
CDR3 DNA: TGTGCCAGCAGCTTAGGGCCTCAGGGGAATACGCAGTATTTT
CDR3 protein: CASSLGPQGNTQYF

D gene: TRBD2
clone size: .
J gene: TRBJ2-7
V gene: TRBV5-4
CDR3 DNA: TGTGCCAGCAGCCACCCACTAGCGGTGCCTGGAGAGCAGTACTTC
CDR3 protein: CASSHPLAVPGEQYF